This TCR beta chain was recorded in a study of metastatic and nonmetastatic thyroid tumors. Study information: Repertoire data that came from the blood and tumor or nodule tissue of malignant and benign thyroid patients were compared.

This clone was counted at least ten times. The CDR3 consists of 15 residues. Germline CDR1 GTSNPN, CDR2 SVGIG (reference sequence). Trimming shortened V by 5 bases and J by 4 bases, and 18 bases separated the two germline ends. With MiXCR, TCRdb called clones anew from the PCR reads. Found here are roughly 25,000 clones, 13% of them singletons; the top ten hold 4% to 6%. Thyroid surgery had not been preceded by any treatment in any patient. The rearrangement uses TRBV30 and TRBJ2-1, with D unresolved. The sequenced sample consisted of blood. This sequence originates from a female donor with papillary thyroid cancer or a benign thyroid nodule (not recorded which). Some clones in this sample may be carry-over from other donors' samples. CDR3 region: CAWEHPFRAYNEQFF. Written as DNA, the CDR3 is TGTGCCTGGGAGCACCCTTTTCGGGCGTACAATGAGCAGTTCTTC.